One sample yielded the 26 T cell receptor beta chains listed below, sequenced in a study of T-cell memory formation after mild COVID-19. TCRdb itself ran the 5' RACE reads through MiXCR, one entry per CDR3 protein. The table shows 100,000 to 150,000 distinct CDR3 sequences, with about 15% occurring only once. The specimen was PBMCs or a T cell subset sorted from them (not recorded which). The origin of the receptors is a young man who had mild COVID-19 (a few samples of this study predate the infection). Cell type and time point are not known.

Concerning this clonotype: A much larger clonotype is one base distant, so this may be a read error. This chain joins TRBV12-3 or TRBV12-4 and TRBJ2-3; a possible D gene is TRBD2 (5 bases). V was clipped by 3 bases and J by 2 bases, with 12 bases between them. This CDR3 is 15 amino acids long. The CDR3, as DNA: TGTGCCAGCAGTTTTTCGGGGTCTATCACAGATACGCAGTATTTT. It yields the protein CASSFSGSITDTQYF.

The chain joins TRBV20-1 to TRBJ1-2; a weak D match, TRBD1 (5 bases). Germline V gives CDR1 DFQATT, CDR2 SNEGSKA (reference sequence). V lost 0 bases, J lost 2 bases, and 13 bases lay in between. The CDR3 is 15 amino acids. The CDR3 sequence: CSARDPRGSNYGYTF. In DNA form, the CDR3 reads TGCAGTGCTAGAGACCCCCGGGGCTCGAACTATGGCTACACCTTC.

This clonotype was counted only a few times. V gene TRBV5-1 combines with J gene TRBJ2-7; 8 bases match TRBD2. Germline V CDR1 and CDR2: SGHRS, YFSETQ. Germline trimming cut 0 bases from V and 0 bases from J; bases unmatched to any gene: 5. The CDR3 contains 16 residues. The CDR3 nucleotides read TGCGCCAGCAGCTTGGTAGGCGGGGGGAACTCCTACGAGCAGTACTTC. Translated: CASSLVGGGNSYEQYF. The full variable domain, with the rest looked up from reference TRBV5-1 and TRBJ2-7, is KAGVTQTPRYLIKTRGQQVTLSCSPISGHRSVSWYQQTPGQGLQFLFEYFSETQRNKGNFPGRFSGRQFSNSRSEMNVSTLELGDSALYLCASSLVGGGNSYEQYFGPGTRLTVT.

The CDR3 loop is CASSEAGAAGELFF. The CDR3 DNA reads TGTGCCAGCAGTGAAGCTGGGGCCGCCGGGGAGCTGTTTTTT. J is TRBJ2-2 and V is TRBV2, with D perhaps TRBD1 (5 bases). The CDR3 consists of 14 residues. V was shortened by 0 bases and J by 6 bases, with 8 bases between the two germline ends. The germline CDR1 and CDR2 sequences are SNHLY and FYNNEI. Variable domain in full (rest from reference TRBV2 and TRBJ2-2): EPEVTQTPSHQVTQMGQEVILRCVPISNHLYFYWYRQILGQKVEFLVSFYNNEISEKSEIFDDQFSVERPDGSNFTLKIRSTKLEDSAMYFCASSEAGAAGELFFGEGSRLTVL.

This clonotype showed up just a few times. The V gene is TRBV10-3, the J gene TRBJ2-7; D possibly matches TRBD1 or TRBD2 (5 bases each). The V end lost 10 bases, the J end lost 0 bases, and 13 bases lay between the germline ends. In germline, CDR1 is ENHRY, CDR2 SYGVKD. CDR3 length: 13 residues. CDR3 nucleotides: TGTGCCACCAGGGAGACCAGCTCCTACGAGCAGTACGTC. Its protein is CATRETSSYEQYV.

The chain is built from TRBV2 and TRBJ2-4, with D uncertain. The CDR3 spans 14 residues. Germline CDR1 and CDR2: SNHLY and FYNNEI. V lost 4 bases to trimming and J lost 0 bases, with 7 bases between them. The CDR3 bases are TGTGCCAGCAGTGTGGCTACAGCCAAAAACATTCAGTACTTC. Residues: CASSVATAKNIQYF.

This clonotype was seen ten or more times. V and J are TRBV14 and TRBJ2-2; D remains ambiguous. The CDR3 is 13 amino acids. Germline CDR1 and CDR2: SGHDN and FVKESK. V was pared by 0 bases and J by 9 bases, with 8 bases between. The CDR3: CASSQDLARELFF. CDR3 DNA: TGTGCCAGCAGCCAAGATCTCGCCCGGGAGCTGTTTTTT.

In this sample, this clonotype turned up a few times. The CDR3 coding sequence is TGCGCCAGCAGCTTGTTGCCTAGCGGGGACAATGAGCAGTTCTTC. It codes for CASSLLPSGDNEQFF. This chain uses TRBV5-1 with TRBJ2-1; 9 bases match TRBD2. The trim removed 1 base at V and 5 bases at J, leaving 4 bases unmatched. CDR3 length: 15 residues. Germline CDR1 reads SGHRS; CDR2 reads YFSETQ.

This clonotype was seen repeatedly, ten times or more. The chain joins TRBV20-1 to TRBJ2-2, with 11 nucleotides matching TRBD2. Germline assignment: CDR1 DFQATT and CDR2 SNEGSKA (reference sequence). The CDR3 covers 14 residues. CDR3 nucleotides: TGCAAACACCGACTAGCGGGAAACACCGGGGAGCTGTTTTTT. It specifies CKHRLAGNTGELFF.

The chain combines TRBV27 with TRBJ2-3, with 14 positions matching TRBD2. CDR1 is MNHEY and CDR2 is SMNVEV in the germline V gene (reference sequence). This CDR3 has 19 amino acids. The junction had 14 bases not matched to a gene; V was cut back by 8 bases and J by 1 base. This CDR3 reads CASARSGLAGAQGTDTQYF. In DNA form, the CDR3 reads TGTGCCAGCGCCCGGTCGGGACTAGCGGGGGCCCAAGGCACAGATACGCAGTATTTT.

The J gene is TRBJ2-5, the V gene TRBV2; no definite D call. CDR3 length: 13 amino acids. The germline gives CDR1 SNHLY, CDR2 FYNNEI. V was cut by 1 base and J by 7 bases, with 10 bases left in between. The CDR3 here is CASSEVPAGTQYF. The CDR3 bases are TGTGCCAGCAGTGAAGTTCCCGCAGGGACCCAGTACTTC.

The chain combines TRBV27 with TRBJ2-7; the D call may be TRBD1 or TRBD2 (7 bases each). CDR1 and CDR2 from the germline V gene are MNHEY and SMNVEV (reference sequence). There are 15 residues in the CDR3. The V and J ends lost 6 bases and 4 bases respectively, with 19 bases between them. CDR3: CASRGISGGGYEQYV. For the CDR3, the DNA is TGTGCCAGCAGAGGGATATCAGGGGGGGGTTACGAGCAGTACGTC.

The gene calls are TRBV28 and TRBJ2-5; D is possibly TRBD1 (6 bases). The CDR3 is 14 residues long. Germline V gives CDR1 MDHEN, CDR2 SYDVKM. V lost 7 bases and J 9 bases, leaving 21 bases between the germline ends. Here the CDR3 reads CASKGADSRRAQYF. The CDR3, as DNA: TGTGCCAGCAAAGGCGCGGACAGCCGAAGAGCCCAGTACTTC.

V usage is TRBV20-1 and J usage is TRBJ1-5; unclear D gene. From germline, CDR1 is DFQATT and CDR2 SNEGSKA (reference sequence). The V end was cut by 2 bases, the J end by 4 bases, with 15 bases between. The CDR3 is 15 residues long. CDR3 region: CSARFSLGRNQPQHF. CDR3 DNA sequence: TGCAGTGCTAGATTTTCCCTGGGCCGAAATCAGCCCCAGCATTTT.

The table lists this clonotype with many counts. J is TRBJ1-6 and V is TRBV4-3; no reliable D call. CDR1 is LGHNA and CDR2 is YSLEER in the germline V gene. The V gene lost 0 bases and the J gene lost 1 base, with 16 bases spanning the gap. The CDR3 is 19 amino acids. The CDR3 sequence is CASSQDTPTPGSYNSPLHF. The CDR3 region has the DNA TGCGCCAGCAGCCAAGATACTCCAACACCAGGATCCTATAATTCACCCCTCCACTTT.

In this sample, this clonotype turned up once. V usage is TRBV21-1 and J usage is TRBJ2-7; no DNA check was done on the table's D call, TRBD1. TRBV21-1 is reported as a pseudogene. The CDR3 covers 12 residues. For the CDR3, the DNA is TGTGCCAGCAGAACAGGCGGTTACGAGCAGTACGTC. Translation gives CASRTGGYEQYV.

CDR3 sequence (DNA): TGTGCCAGCTCACCACCGTTGGGGACAGGGATCCTCGGTGAGCAGTTCTTC. Its translation: CASSPPLGTGILGEQFF. The chain employs TRBV18 and TRBJ2-1; TRBD1 matches 9 bases. The germline V gene encodes CDR1 KGHSH and CDR2 LQKENI. V lost 0 bases to trimming and J lost 9 bases; unmatched junction nucleotides: 12. The CDR3 has 17 amino acids.

The chain recombines TRBV19 with TRBJ2-5; D is unclear. Germline V CDR1 and CDR2: LNHDA, SQIVND (reference sequence). The CDR3 is made up of 14 amino acids. Trimming took off 3 bases at V and 1 base at J, with 9 bases between the two ends. CDR3 nucleotide sequence: TGTGCCAGTAGTATGACGGTTATCCAAGAGACCCAGTACTTC. Translated: CASSMTVIQETQYF. Filled out from reference TRBV19 and TRBJ2-5, the complete variable domain reads DGGITQSPKYLFRKEGQNVTLSCEQNLNHDAMYWYRQDPGQGLRLIYYSQIVNDFQKGDIAEGYSVSREKKESFPLTVTSAQKNPTAFYLCASSMTVIQETQYFGPGTRLLVL.

This clonotype was detected only a few times. The rearrangement joins TRBV9 to TRBJ1-1, with no clear D. From germline, CDR1 is SGDLS and CDR2 YYNGEE. The CDR3 has 13 residues. With 0 bases removed from V and 4 bases from J, the gap between germline ends came to 7 bases. Here the CDR3 reads CASSVGFRTEAFF. The CDR3 nucleotides read TGTGCCAGCAGCGTAGGGTTCCGCACTGAAGCTTTCTTT.

The CDR3 loop reads CASSTGVGQPQHF. CDR3 nucleotides: TGTGCCAGCAGCACAGGGGTGGGTCAGCCCCAGCATTTT. The chain has TRBV7-3 and TRBJ1-5; 7 nucleotides align to TRBD1. The CDR3 has 13 amino acids. Trimming took 5 bases from V and 6 from J; bases not matched to a gene: 4. CDR1 SGHTA and CDR2 FQGTGA come from the germline V gene.

Many counts were recorded for this clonotype. The rearrangement links TRBV28 to TRBJ2-4; 9 nucleotides match TRBD1. Germline V gene data show CDR1 as MDHEN and CDR2 as SYDVKM. The CDR3 loop spans 17 amino acids. V shed 5 bases and J 1 base; nucleotides not matched to a gene: 9. The DNA of the CDR3 is TGTGCCAGCAGTGGGGCCGGGACAGGGTTGGCCAAAAACATTCAGTACTTC. It encodes CASSGAGTGLAKNIQYF.

The V call is TRBV4-1, the J call TRBJ1-1, with 7 positions matching TRBD1. This CDR3 is 14 amino acids long. V was clipped by 6 bases and J by 4 bases; unmatched bases: 8. Germline CDR1 MGHRA, CDR2 YSYEKL. CDR3 bases: TGCGCCAGCAGAGCGACAGGGACGGGCACTGAAGCTTTCTTT. It specifies CASRATGTGTEAFF.

This clonotype was detected a few times. This chain connects TRBV12-3 or TRBV12-4 to TRBJ1-2, with a possible D match to TRBD1 (6 bases). The CDR3 sequence is 13 residues long. V lost 5 bases, J lost 8 bases, and 15 bases lay in between. The CDR3 sequence: CASSPRGAGGYTF. DNA of the CDR3: TGTGCCAGCAGTCCTCGGGGGGCGGGCGGCTACACCTTC.

The rearrangement joins TRBV5-6 to TRBJ2-5; no clear D gene. V was pared by 5 bases and J by 1 base, with 9 bases between. Germline values: CDR1 SGHDT, CDR2 YYEEEE. The CDR3 extends over 13 amino acids. The CDR3 is CASSTPPQETQYF. CDR3 nucleotide sequence: TGTGCCAGCAGTACACCCCCCCAAGAGACCCAGTACTTC.

This clonotype was seen a handful of times. The chain joins TRBV3-1 to TRBJ2-7; 11 bases agree with TRBD1. With 6 bases clipped from V and 6 bases from J, the junction kept 4 bases outside the gene matches. Germline CDR1 LGHDT, CDR2 YNNKEL (reference sequence). CDR3 size: 13 residues. The DNA of the CDR3 is TGTGCCAGCAGGAAGGGACAGGGGGGCGAGCAGTACGTC. It encodes CASRKGQGGEQYV.

The chain uses TRBV4-1 and TRBJ2-7; 10 nucleotides align to TRBD1. V lost 8 bases to trimming and J lost 6 bases; unmatched junction nucleotides: 10. The germline V gene encodes CDR1 MGHRA and CDR2 YSYEKL. The CDR3 runs to 14 residues. In DNA, the CDR3 is TGCGCCAGCCGCTCACCGGGACAGGGGTCCGAGCAGTACTTC. Residues: CASRSPGQGSEQYF.